This note documents a single TCR beta chain sequence. Its antigen is as yet unknown. The sample comes from a study of T cells in localized non-small cell lung cancer. Study outcomes and limitations: Greater T cell density in blood accompanied longer overall survival. In adjacent lung appeared a median 57 of the top 100 tumor clones. Without multi-region sequencing, intratumor heterogeneity could not be excluded. Uninvolved neighboring lung showed the greatest T cell clonality, exceeding tumor.

The junction had 3 bases not matched to a gene; V was cut back by 1 base and J by 7 bases. The CDR3 sequence is 15 residues long. CDR1 MDHEN and CDR2 SYDVKM come from the germline V gene. The table came from immunoSEQ multiplex PCR; TCRdb's copy has only in-frame clones and leaves some out. The table shows about 92,000 clones, with approximately 91% occurring only once. The clonotype originates from a woman aged 35-75 years with stage II squamous cell lung carcinoma. The source material was PBMCs, sampled before any cancer treatment. The genes are TRBV28 and TRBJ1-6; 8 nucleotides match TRBD1. CDR3 in amino acids: CASSLSGQGNSPLHF. The CDR3 DNA is TGTGCCAGCAGTTTATCCGGACAGGGCAATTCACCCCTCCACTTT. Based on the CDR3 plus reference TRBV28 and TRBJ1-6, the full variable domain is DVKVTQSSRYLVKRTGEKVFLECVQDMDHENMFWYRQDPGLGLRLIYFSYDVKMKEKGDIPEGYSVSREKKERFSLILESASTNQTSMYLCASSLSGQGNSPLHFGNGTRLTVT.